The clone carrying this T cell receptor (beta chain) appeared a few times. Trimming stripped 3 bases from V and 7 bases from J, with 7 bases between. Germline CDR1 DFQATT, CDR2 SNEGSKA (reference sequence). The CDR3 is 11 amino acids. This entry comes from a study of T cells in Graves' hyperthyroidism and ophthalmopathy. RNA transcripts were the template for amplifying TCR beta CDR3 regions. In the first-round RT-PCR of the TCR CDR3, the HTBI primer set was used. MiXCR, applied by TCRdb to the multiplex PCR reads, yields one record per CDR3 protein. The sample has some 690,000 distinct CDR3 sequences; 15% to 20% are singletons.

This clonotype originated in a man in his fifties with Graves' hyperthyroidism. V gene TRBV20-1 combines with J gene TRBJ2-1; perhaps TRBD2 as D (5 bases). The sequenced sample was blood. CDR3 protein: CSASDYNEQFF. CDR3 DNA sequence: TGCAGTGCTAGCGACTATAATGAGCAGTTCTTC.